The entry below gives a single TCR beta chain sequence along with its context. The antigen remains unidentified. The germline CDR1 and CDR2 sequences are SGHRS and YFSETQ. V dropped 4 bases and J dropped 2 bases, with 10 bases sitting between them. The CDR3 totals 15 residues. Alopecia areata patients had lesional scalp punch biopsies and peripheral blood taken from them. This specimen belongs to a study of CD8+ T cells in alopecia areata. Study-wide background: The study gave treated patients oral tofacitinib at 5 to 10 mg twice daily.

The study's findings and limits: Sequencing of scalp samples also includes resident alphabeta T cells from normal skin.

Extracted RNA was reverse transcribed, and the resulting cDNA served as sequencing template. Measured with immunoSEQ multiplex PCR; TCRdb has only the in-frame clones, and not every one. The table has roughly 130,000 clones, roughly 54% seen once. The origin of this receptor is a human donor with alopecia areata. The chain links TRBV5-1 to TRBJ2-6; D is unclear. This specimen was CD4+ T cells sorted from blood, taken at week 0. The CDR3 coding sequence is TGCGCCAGCAGCCTAGTTACGGCTGGGGCCAACGTCCTGACTTTC. Translating it yields CASSLVTAGANVLTF.